One T cell receptor beta chain is described in this entry. Antigen specificity is unknown. The second PCR ran about 7 to 12 cycles with a sample-barcoded 5' primer and J-beta primers. The template-switch adaptor, which had 12 random nucleotides, put a tag on each cDNA molecule. A single record per CDR3 protein comes from TCRdb applying MiXCR to the 5' RACE reads. There are some 1.5 million distinct CDR3 sequences in the sample; roughly 27% occur only once, and 7.7% lies in the top ten. This sample is part of a study of blood T cells in healthy people across ages. Whole-study findings and limits: Samples with more naive T cells showed higher observed beta diversity.

Each donor supplied approximately 10 milliliters of peripheral blood. With 3 bases clipped from V and 11 bases from J, the junction kept 11 bases outside the gene matches. CDR3 size: 15 residues. Per germline, CDR1 LGHDT and CDR2 YNNKEL (reference sequence). The chain employs TRBV3-1 and TRBJ1-1; 11 nucleotides align to TRBD1. Sequencing was performed on blood. This receptor was identified in a woman aged 25 to 39 in good health. The CDR3 nucleotides are TGTGCCAGCAGCCAGGGACAGGGGGGCGAGTTTATGGCTTTCTTT. This codes for CASSQGQGGEFMAFF. Drawing the rest from reference TRBV3-1 and TRBJ1-1, the complete variable domain is DTAVSQTPKYLVTQMGNDKSIKCEQNLGHDTMYWYKQDSKKFLKIMFSYNNKELIINETVPNRFSPKSPDKAHLNLHINSLELGDSAVYFCASSQGQGGEFMAFFGQGTRLTVV.